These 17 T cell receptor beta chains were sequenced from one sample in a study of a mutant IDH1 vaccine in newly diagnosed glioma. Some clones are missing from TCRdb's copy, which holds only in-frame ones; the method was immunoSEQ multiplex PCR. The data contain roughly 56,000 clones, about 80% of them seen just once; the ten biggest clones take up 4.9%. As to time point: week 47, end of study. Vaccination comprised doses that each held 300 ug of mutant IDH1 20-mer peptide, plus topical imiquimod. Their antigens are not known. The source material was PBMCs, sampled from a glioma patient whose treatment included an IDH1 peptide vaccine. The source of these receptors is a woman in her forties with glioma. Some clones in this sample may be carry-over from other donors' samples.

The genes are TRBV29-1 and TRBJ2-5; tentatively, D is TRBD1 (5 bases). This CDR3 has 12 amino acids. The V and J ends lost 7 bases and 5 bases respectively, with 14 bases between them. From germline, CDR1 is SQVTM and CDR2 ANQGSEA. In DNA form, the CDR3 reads TGCAGCGGTATGACAGTTAGGGAGACCCAGTACTTC. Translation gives CSGMTVRETQYF.

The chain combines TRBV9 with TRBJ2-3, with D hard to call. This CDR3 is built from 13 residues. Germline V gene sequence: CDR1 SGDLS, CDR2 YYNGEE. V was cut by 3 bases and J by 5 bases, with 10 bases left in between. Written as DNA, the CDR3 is TGTGCCAGCAGCGACGGAATGGGAGATACGCAGTATTTT. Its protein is CASSDGMGDTQYF.

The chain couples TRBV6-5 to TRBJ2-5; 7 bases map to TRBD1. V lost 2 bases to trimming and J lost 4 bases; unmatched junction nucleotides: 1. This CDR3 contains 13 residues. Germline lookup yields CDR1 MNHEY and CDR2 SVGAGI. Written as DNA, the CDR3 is TGTGCCAGCAGTTACAGGGGGCGAGAGACCCAGTACTTC. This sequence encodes CASSYRGRETQYF.

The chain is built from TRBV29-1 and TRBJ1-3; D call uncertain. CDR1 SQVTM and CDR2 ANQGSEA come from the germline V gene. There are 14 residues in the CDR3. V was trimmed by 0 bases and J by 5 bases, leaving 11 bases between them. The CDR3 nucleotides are TGCAGCGTTGAAGATCCGGAGGACCGAAACACCATATATTTT. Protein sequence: CSVEDPEDRNTIYF.

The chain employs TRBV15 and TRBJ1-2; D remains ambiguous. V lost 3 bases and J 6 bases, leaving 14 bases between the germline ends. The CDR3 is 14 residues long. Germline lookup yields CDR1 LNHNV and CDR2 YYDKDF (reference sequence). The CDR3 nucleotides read TGTGCCACCAGCAGTAGAACGACGGGGAATGGCTACACCTTC. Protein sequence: CATSSRTTGNGYTF.

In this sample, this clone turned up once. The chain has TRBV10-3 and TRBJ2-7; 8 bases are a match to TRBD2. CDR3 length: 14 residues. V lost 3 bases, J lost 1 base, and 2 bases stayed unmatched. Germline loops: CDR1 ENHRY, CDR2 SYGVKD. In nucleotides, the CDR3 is TGTGCCATCAGTGAAGCGGGGGCGTCCTACGAGCAGTACTTC. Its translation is CAISEAGASYEQYF.

The CDR3 spells CASSPGGNPSSYNEQFF. The CDR3 region has the DNA TGTGCCAGCTCACCAGGGGGAAACCCCAGCTCCTACAATGAGCAGTTCTTC. V is TRBV18 and J is TRBJ2-1; perhaps D is TRBD1 or TRBD2 (5 bases each). The germline gives CDR1 KGHSH, CDR2 LQKENI. The CDR3 length is 17 residues. Trimming pared 2 bases from V and 0 bases from J, leaving 14 bases between.

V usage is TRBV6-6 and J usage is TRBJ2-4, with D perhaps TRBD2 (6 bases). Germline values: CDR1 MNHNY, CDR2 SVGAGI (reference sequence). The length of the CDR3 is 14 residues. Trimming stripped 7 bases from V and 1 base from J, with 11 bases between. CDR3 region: CASTLLAAKNIQYF. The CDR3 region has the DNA TGTGCCAGCACCCTTCTAGCGGCCAAAAACATTCAGTACTTC.

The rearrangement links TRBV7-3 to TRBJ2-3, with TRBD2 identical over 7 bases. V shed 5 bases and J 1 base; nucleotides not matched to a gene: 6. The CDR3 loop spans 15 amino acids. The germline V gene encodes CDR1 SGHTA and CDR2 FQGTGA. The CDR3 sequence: CASSPGLSRTDTQYF. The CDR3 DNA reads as TGTGCCAGCAGCCCGGGACTATCCCGCACAGATACGCAGTATTTT.

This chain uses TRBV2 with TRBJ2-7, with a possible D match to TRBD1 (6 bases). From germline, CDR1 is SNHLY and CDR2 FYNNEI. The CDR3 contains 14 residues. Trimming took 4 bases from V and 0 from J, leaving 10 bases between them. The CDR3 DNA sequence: TGTGCCAGCAGTGGACAGGCTTACTCCTACGAGCAGTACTTC. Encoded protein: CASSGQAYSYEQYF.

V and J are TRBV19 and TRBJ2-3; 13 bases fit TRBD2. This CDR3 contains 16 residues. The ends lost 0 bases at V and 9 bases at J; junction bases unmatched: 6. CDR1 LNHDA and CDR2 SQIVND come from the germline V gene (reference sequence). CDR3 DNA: TGTGCCAGTAGTATAGAGGAGGGACTAGCGGGGCCGACGCAGTATTTT. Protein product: CASSIEEGLAGPTQYF.

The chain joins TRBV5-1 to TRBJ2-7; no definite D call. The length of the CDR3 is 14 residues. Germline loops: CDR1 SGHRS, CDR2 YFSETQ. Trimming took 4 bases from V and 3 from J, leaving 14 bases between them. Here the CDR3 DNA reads TGCGCCAGCAGCCAGGAGATCTCCCTCTACGAGCAGTACTTC. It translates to CASSQEISLYEQYF.

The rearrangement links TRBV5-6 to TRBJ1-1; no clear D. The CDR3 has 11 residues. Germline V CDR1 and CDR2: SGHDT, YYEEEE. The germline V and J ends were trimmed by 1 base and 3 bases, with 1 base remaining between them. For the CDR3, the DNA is TGTGCCAGCAGCTTGTACACTGAAGCTTTCTTT. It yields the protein CASSLYTEAFF.

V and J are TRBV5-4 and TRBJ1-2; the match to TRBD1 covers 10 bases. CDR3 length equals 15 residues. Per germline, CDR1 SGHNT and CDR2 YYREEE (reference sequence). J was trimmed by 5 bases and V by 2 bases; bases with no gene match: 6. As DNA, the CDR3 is TGTGCCAGCAGCTTAGGGACAGGGGTAGATTATGGCTACACCTTC. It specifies CASSLGTGVDYGYTF.

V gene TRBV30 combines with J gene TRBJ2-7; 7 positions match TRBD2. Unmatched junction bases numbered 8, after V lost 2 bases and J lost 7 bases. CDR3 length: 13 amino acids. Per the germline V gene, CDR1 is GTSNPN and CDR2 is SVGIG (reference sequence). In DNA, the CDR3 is TGTGCCTGGAGTCACGCGGGAGTTTTTGAGCAGTACTTC. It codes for CAWSHAGVFEQYF.

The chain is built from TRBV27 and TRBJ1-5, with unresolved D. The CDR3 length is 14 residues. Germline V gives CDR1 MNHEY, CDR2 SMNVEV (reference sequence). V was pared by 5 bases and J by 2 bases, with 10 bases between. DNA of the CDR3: TGTGCCAGCAGTGAAGTCGGGCGCAATCAGCCCCAGCATTTT. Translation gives CASSEVGRNQPQHF.

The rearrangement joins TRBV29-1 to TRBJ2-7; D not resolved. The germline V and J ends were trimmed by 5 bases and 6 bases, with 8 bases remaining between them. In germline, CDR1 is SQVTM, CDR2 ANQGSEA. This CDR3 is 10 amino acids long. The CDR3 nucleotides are TGCAGCGTTAGGGTGGTCGAGCAGTACTTC. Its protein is CSVRVVEQYF.